A single sample gave rise to the 19 T cell receptor beta chains below, sequenced in a study of blood T cell repertoires in COVID-19. The protocol was immunoSEQ multiplex PCR, while the TCRdb copy is restricted to in-frame clones and leaves out a portion. The sample has around 71,000 clones; roughly 83% are singletons. Input material: peripheral blood. The receptor source for this set is a man in his 70s with acute or convalescent COVID-19.

V gene TRBV11-2 combines with J gene TRBJ1-1, with D possibly being TRBD1 (5 bases). Trimming removed 2 bases at V and 3 bases at J, with 19 bases between. Germline CDR1 reads SGHAT; CDR2 reads FQNNGV. The CDR3 length is 17 residues. The CDR3 spells CASSLTKYRRGYTEAFF. As DNA, the CDR3 is TGTGCCAGCAGCTTAACCAAGTATCGGCGGGGGTACACTGAAGCTTTCTTT. The full variable domain, completed using reference TRBV11-2 and TRBJ1-1, is EAGVAQSPRYKIIEKRQSVAFWCNPISGHATLYWYQQILGQGPKLLIQFQNNGVVDDSQLPKDRFSAERLKGVDSTLKIQPAKLEDSAVYLCASSLTKYRRGYTEAFFGQGTRLTVV.

The gene calls are TRBV7-6 and TRBJ2-7, with 11 bases lining up with TRBD1. Losses at the gene ends were 1 base for V and 5 bases for J; bases not matched to a gene: 4. This CDR3 spans 15 amino acids. Germline assignment: CDR1 SGHVS and CDR2 FNYEAQ. In DNA, the CDR3 is TGTGCCAGCAGCTTAGTTGGACAGGGGGCCAACGAGCAGTACTTC. It specifies CASSLVGQGANEQYF.

The rearrangement uses TRBV19 and TRBJ1-1; possibly TRBD1 for D (6 bases). This CDR3 spans 14 amino acids. The germline V gene encodes CDR1 LNHDA and CDR2 SQIVND (reference sequence). Trimming stripped 2 bases from V and 1 base from J, with 8 bases between. CDR3 DNA: TGTGCCAGTAGTATACAGGGGACGAACACTGAAGCTTTCTTT. Protein: CASSIQGTNTEAFF.

This rearrangement joins TRBV27 to TRBJ1-2; D is perhaps TRBD1 (5 bases). Germline V gene lookup returns CDR1 MNHEY and CDR2 SMNVEV (reference sequence). This CDR3 comprises 15 residues. V was clipped by 2 bases and J by 7 bases, with 17 bases between them. CDR3 DNA sequence: TGTGCCAGCAGTTTAGACACCCGGGGGGGAGGTGGCTACACCTTC. This sequence encodes CASSLDTRGGGGYTF.

The chain has TRBV7-2 and TRBJ1-1; 11 positions agree with TRBD1. Trimming cost V 4 bases and J 11 bases; bases outside gene matches: 9. The CDR3 runs 14 residues. Germline CDR1 and CDR2: SGHTA and FQGNSA. The CDR3 reads CASSSVPGQGVAFF. The CDR3 nucleotides read TGTGCCAGCAGCTCGGTCCCGGGACAGGGGGTGGCTTTCTTT.

In regard to this clone: The same CDR3 can be traced to other DNA sequences in this sample. The chain carries TRBV19 and TRBJ1-2; D not resolved. The CDR3 extends over 13 amino acids. The V end lost 3 bases, the J end lost 7 bases, and 12 bases lay between the germline ends. The germline CDR1 and CDR2 sequences are LNHDA and SQIVND (reference sequence). CDR3 in amino acids: CASSILAGFGYTF. CDR3 nucleotides: TGTGCCAGTAGTATCTTGGCAGGTTTTGGCTACACCTTC.

The sample holds a few counts of this clone. The chain joins TRBV6-2 or TRBV6-3 to TRBJ2-1, with 7 bases matching TRBD1. After removal of 6 bases from V and 8 bases from J, the junction contained 4 bases not matched to a gene. The CDR3 loop spans 12 amino acids. CDR1 and CDR2 from the germline V gene are MNHEY and SVGEGT. The CDR3 here is CASSRQGDEQFF. CDR3 DNA: TGTGCCAGCAGCCGACAGGGCGATGAGCAGTTCTTC.

This chain joins TRBV18 and TRBJ1-2; 8 bases align to TRBD1. From germline, CDR1 is KGHSH and CDR2 LQKENI. This CDR3 region has 15 residues. Trimming cost V 4 bases and J 3 bases; bases outside gene matches: 7. The CDR3 nucleotides are TGTGCCAGCTCACTCTCGCAGGGGGCGGACTATGGCTACACCTTC. It encodes CASSLSQGADYGYTF.

V is TRBV7-3 and J is TRBJ2-1; 14 positions agree with TRBD2. J lost 7 bases, V lost 3 bases, and 5 bases had no gene match. Per germline, CDR1 SGHTA and CDR2 FQGTGA. The CDR3 spans 16 residues. CDR3 sequence (DNA): TGTGCCAGCAGCTTTCCCGGGACTAGCGGGGGAAATGAGCAGTTCTTC. It translates to CASSFPGTSGGNEQFF.

V usage is TRBV29-1 and J usage is TRBJ2-3, with a weak D call TRBD2 (6 bases). CDR3 size: 14 residues. The V end lost 7 bases, the J end lost 2 bases, and 16 bases lay between the germline ends. Germline V lookup: CDR1 SQVTM, CDR2 ANQGSEA. The CDR3 bases are TGCAGCGGACGGACACGGGACTTCACAGATACGCAGTATTTT. The encoded protein is CSGRTRDFTDTQYF.

This chain uses TRBV12-1 with TRBJ2-2; the table's D call of TRBD2 was not tested on the DNA. TRBV12-1 is a listed pseudogene. This CDR3 contains 21 residues. The CDR3: CASSFGGTRGTSPSNTGELFF. The CDR3 nucleotides are TGTGCCAGCAGCTTTGGGGGGACTAGGGGTACCAGTCCCTCGAACACCGGGGAGCTGTTTTTT.

The rearrangement links TRBV2 to TRBJ2-7, with 7 bases lining up with TRBD1. V lost 7 bases to trimming and J lost 2 bases; unmatched junction nucleotides: 11. CDR1 is SNHLY, CDR2 FYNNEI, per germline. The CDR3 consists of 15 residues. CDR3 amino acids: CASIKNRGNTYEQYF. In nucleotides, the CDR3 is TGTGCCAGCATTAAAAACAGGGGAAATACCTACGAGCAGTACTTC.

The chain carries TRBV19 and TRBJ2-2, with 15 bases that match TRBD2. CDR1 LNHDA and CDR2 SQIVND come from the germline V gene (reference sequence). The CDR3 totals 18 residues. J was trimmed by 6 bases and V by 10 bases; bases with no gene match: 15. The CDR3 region has the DNA TGTGCCACTACCGGGACTAGCGGGAGGAGATACACCTCCGGGGAGCTGTTTTTT. It is translated as CATTGTSGRRYTSGELFF. The variable domain in full, with the rest retrieved from reference TRBV19 and TRBJ2-2, is DGGITQSPKYLFRKEGQNVTLSCEQNLNHDAMYWYRQDPGQGLRLIYYSQIVNDFQKGDIAEGYSVSREKKESFPLTVTSAQKNPTAFYLCATTGTSGRRYTSGELFFGEGSRLTVL.

V is TRBV18 and J is TRBJ2-2, with D uncertain. The germline V gene encodes CDR1 KGHSH and CDR2 LQKENI. The CDR3 contains 16 residues. Trimming stripped 1 base from V and 2 bases from J, with 11 bases between. CDR3 nucleotides: TGTGCCAGCTCACCACGCTTCACAGTTAACACCGGGGAGCTGTTTTTT. Amino acids: CASSPRFTVNTGELFF.

This clone has a single count. Here the CDR3 reads CASSPLGADTDTQYF. For the CDR3, the DNA is TGTGCCAGCAGCCCCCTGGGAGCGGACACAGATACGCAGTATTTT. The chain links TRBV14 to TRBJ2-3, with D maybe TRBD2 (5 bases). The germline CDR1 and CDR2 sequences are SGHDN and FVKESK. The CDR3 runs 15 residues. V gave up 4 bases and J gave up 2 bases, with 13 bases separating them.

The V call is TRBV29-1, the J call TRBJ2-3; 12 positions agree with TRBD2. The germline CDR1 and CDR2 sequences are SQVTM and ANQGSEA. The CDR3 extends over 16 amino acids. V lost 4 bases and J lost 2; bases outside the gene matches: 7. The CDR3 spells CSVANGLAGPTDTQYF. Written as DNA, the CDR3 is TGCAGCGTTGCAAACGGACTAGCGGGACCCACAGATACGCAGTATTTT.

The chain is built from TRBV12-5 and TRBJ2-1, with TRBD2 matching 11 bases. The V and J ends lost 5 bases and 2 bases, in that order; junction bases with no gene match: 5. The CDR3 is made up of 16 amino acids. Germline V gene lookup returns CDR1 LGHNT and CDR2 FRNRAP. The CDR3 DNA sequence: TGTGCTAGTGGTCCTGGGACTAGCGGCACCTACAATGAGCAGTTCTTC. It is translated as CASGPGTSGTYNEQFF. Using reference TRBV12-5 and TRBJ2-1 for the parts outside the CDR3, the full variable domain is DARVTQTPRHKVTEMGQEVTMRCQPILGHNTVFWYRQTMMQGLELLAYFRNRAPLDDSGMPKDRFSAEMPDATLATLKIQPSEPRDSAVYFCASGPGTSGTYNEQFFGPGTRLTVL.

The gene calls are TRBV5-1 and TRBJ2-6; a possible D gene is TRBD2 (5 bases). The CDR3 sequence is 17 residues long. Trimming shortened V by 2 bases and J by 0 bases, and 12 bases separated the two germline ends. The germline CDR1 and CDR2 sequences are SGHRS and YFSETQ. DNA for the CDR3: TGCGCCAGCAGCTTAAGGACTGATGGCTCTGGGGCCAACGTCCTGACTTTC. Translating it yields CASSLRTDGSGANVLTF.

This clone was recorded a few times. DNA for the CDR3: TGCGCCAGCACAAGCGGTCCGAGGGCAGATACGCAGTATTTT. Its protein is CASTSGPRADTQYF. The chain carries TRBV5-1 and TRBJ2-3; maybe TRBD2 (5 bases). This CDR3 comprises 14 residues. Germline V gene sequence: CDR1 SGHRS, CDR2 YFSETQ. Trimming cost V 6 bases and J 4 bases, with 15 bases left between them.